This TCR beta chain was captured by sequencing in a study of T cells after yellow fever vaccination. TCRdb recomputed calls from the 5' RACE reads with MiXCR, one row per CDR3 protein. The sample records 500,000 to 550,000 distinct CDR3 sequences, around a fifth being singletons. With 8 bases removed from V and 4 bases from J, the gap between germline ends came to 9 bases. The CDR3 spans 12 residues. J is TRBJ1-3 and V is TRBV12-3 or TRBV12-4, with D tentatively TRBD1 (5 bases). This TCR derives from a man between 18 and 35 years old who received the YFV17D yellow fever vaccine. The source was PBMCs, collected approximately 22 days after the first yellow fever vaccination. This CDR3 is CASEGQGNTIYF. The DNA of the CDR3 is TGTGCCAGCGAGGGGCAGGGAAACACCATATATTTT.